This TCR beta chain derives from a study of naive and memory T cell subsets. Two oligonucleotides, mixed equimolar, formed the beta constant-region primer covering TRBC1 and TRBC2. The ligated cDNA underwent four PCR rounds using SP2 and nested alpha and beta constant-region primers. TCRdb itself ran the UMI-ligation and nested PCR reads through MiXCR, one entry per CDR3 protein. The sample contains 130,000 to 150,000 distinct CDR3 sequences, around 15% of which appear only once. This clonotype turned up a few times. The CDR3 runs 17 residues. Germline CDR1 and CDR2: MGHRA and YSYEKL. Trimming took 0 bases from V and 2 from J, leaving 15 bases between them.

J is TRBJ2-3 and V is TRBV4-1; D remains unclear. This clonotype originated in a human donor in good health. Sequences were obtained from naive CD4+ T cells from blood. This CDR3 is CASSQDRERRVTDTQYF. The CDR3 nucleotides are TGCGCCAGCAGCCAAGATAGAGAGCGTCGGGTCACAGATACGCAGTATTTT.